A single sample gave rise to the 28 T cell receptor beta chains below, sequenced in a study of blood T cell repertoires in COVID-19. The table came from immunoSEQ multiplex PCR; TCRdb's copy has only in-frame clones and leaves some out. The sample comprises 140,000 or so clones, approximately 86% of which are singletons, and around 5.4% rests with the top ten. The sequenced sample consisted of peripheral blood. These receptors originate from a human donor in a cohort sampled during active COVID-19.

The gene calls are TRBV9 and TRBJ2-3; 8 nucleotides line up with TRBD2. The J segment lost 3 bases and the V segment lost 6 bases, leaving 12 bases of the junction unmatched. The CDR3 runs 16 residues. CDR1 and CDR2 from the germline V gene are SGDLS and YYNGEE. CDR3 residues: CASTPGGVVETDTQYF. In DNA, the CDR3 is TGTGCCAGCACCCCCGGGGGGGTTGTAGAGACAGATACGCAGTATTTT.

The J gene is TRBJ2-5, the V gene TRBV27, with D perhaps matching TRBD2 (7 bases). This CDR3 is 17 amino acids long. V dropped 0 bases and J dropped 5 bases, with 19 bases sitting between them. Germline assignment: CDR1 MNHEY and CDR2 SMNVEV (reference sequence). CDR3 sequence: CASSLSGGRERGETQYF. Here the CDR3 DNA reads TGTGCCAGCAGTTTATCGGGGGGGCGGGAGAGAGGGGAGACCCAGTACTTC.

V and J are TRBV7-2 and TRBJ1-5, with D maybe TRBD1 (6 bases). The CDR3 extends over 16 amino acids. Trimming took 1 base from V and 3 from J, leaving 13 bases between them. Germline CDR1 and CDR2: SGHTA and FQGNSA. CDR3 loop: CASSLVAGAVNQPQHF. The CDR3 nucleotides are TGTGCCAGCAGCTTAGTCGCAGGGGCCGTCAATCAGCCCCAGCATTTT.

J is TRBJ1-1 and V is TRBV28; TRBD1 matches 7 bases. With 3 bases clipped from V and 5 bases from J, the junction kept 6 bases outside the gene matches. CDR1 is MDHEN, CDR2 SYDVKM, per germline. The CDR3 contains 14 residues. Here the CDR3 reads CASSFLRQGTEAFF. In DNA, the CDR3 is TGTGCCAGCAGTTTCTTGAGACAGGGTACTGAAGCTTTCTTT.

DNA for the CDR3: TGTGCCAGCAGAGGACAAATTAACTATGGCTACACCTTC. This codes for CASRGQINYGYTF. The chain employs TRBV2 and TRBJ1-2, with a tentative D call TRBD1 (5 bases). The germline V gene has CDR1 SNHLY and CDR2 FYNNEI. The CDR3 is 13 amino acids. V lost 6 bases and J lost 1, with 9 bases in between. Complete variable domain (other parts from reference TRBV2 and TRBJ1-2): EPEVTQTPSHQVTQMGQEVILRCVPISNHLYFYWYRQILGQKVEFLVSFYNNEISEKSEIFDDQFSVERPDGSNFTLKIRSTKLEDSAMYFCASRGQINYGYTFGSGTRLTVV.

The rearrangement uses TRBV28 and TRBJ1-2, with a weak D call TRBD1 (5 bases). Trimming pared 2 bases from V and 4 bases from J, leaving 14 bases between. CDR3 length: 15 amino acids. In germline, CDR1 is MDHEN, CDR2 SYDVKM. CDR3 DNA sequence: TGTGCCAGCAGTTTAGGGGCACTCCCGATCTATGGCTACACCTTC. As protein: CASSLGALPIYGYTF.

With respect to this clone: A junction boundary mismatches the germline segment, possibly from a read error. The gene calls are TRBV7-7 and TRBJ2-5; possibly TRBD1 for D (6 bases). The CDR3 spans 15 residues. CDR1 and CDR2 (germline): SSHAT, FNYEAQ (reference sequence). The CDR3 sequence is CASSLASGAQETQYF. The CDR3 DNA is TGTGCTAGCAGCTTAGCATCAGGGGCCCAAGAGACCCAGTACTTC.

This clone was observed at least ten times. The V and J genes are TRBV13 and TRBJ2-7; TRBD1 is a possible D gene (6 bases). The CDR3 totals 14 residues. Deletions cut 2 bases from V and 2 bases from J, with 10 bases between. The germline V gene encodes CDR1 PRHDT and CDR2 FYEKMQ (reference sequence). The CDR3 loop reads CASSLSRGAYEQYF. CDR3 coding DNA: TGTGCCAGCAGCTTAAGCAGGGGAGCCTACGAGCAGTACTTC.

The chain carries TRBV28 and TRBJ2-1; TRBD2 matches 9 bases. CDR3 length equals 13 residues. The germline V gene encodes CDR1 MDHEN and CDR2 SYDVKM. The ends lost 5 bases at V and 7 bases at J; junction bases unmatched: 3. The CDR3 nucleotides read TGTGCCAGCAGTCCGGGACTAGCAAATGAGCAGTTCTTC. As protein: CASSPGLANEQFF.

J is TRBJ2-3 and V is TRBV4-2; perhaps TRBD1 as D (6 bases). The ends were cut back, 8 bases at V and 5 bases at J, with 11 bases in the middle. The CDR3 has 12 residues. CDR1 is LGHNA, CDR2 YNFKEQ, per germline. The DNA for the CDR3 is TGTGCCAGCGGACAGACTGGAGATACGCAGTATTTT. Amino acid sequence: CASGQTGDTQYF.

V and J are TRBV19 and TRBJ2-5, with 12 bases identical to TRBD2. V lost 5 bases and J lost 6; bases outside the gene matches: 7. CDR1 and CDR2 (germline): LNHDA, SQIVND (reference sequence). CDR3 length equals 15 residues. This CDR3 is CASSLTSGSLKTQYF. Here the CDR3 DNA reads TGTGCCAGTAGTCTGACTAGCGGGAGTCTAAAGACCCAGTACTTC.

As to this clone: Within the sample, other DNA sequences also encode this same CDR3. Here the CDR3 reads CASSITGDNQPQHF. CDR3 coding DNA: TGTGCCAGTAGTATAACAGGCGACAATCAGCCCCAGCATTTT. The gene calls are TRBV19 and TRBJ1-5, with a tentative D call TRBD1 (5 bases). The CDR3 length is 14 residues. V was cut by 2 bases and J by 3 bases, with 8 bases left in between. Germline CDR1 LNHDA, CDR2 SQIVND (reference sequence).

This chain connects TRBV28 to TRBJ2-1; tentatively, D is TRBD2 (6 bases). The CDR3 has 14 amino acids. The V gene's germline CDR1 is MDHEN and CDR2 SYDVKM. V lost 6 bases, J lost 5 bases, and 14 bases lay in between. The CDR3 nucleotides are TGTGCCAGCAGCCCGGAGGGCCTCCACAATGAGCAGTTCTTC. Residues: CASSPEGLHNEQFF.

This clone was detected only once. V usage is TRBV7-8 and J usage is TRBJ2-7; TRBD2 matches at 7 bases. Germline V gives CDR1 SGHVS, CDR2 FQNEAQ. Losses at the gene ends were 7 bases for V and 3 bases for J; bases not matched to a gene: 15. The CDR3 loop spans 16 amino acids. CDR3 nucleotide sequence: TGTGCCAGCACCACTGGAGGTGGAGGGGAGGGCTACGAGCAGTACTTC. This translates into CASTTGGGGEGYEQYF. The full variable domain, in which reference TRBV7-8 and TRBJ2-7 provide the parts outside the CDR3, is GAGVSQSPRYKVAKRGQDVALRCDPISGHVSLFWYQQALGQGPEFLTYFQNEAQLDKSGLPSDRFFAERPEGSVSTLKIQRTQQEDSAVYLCASTTGGGGEGYEQYFGPGTRLTVT.

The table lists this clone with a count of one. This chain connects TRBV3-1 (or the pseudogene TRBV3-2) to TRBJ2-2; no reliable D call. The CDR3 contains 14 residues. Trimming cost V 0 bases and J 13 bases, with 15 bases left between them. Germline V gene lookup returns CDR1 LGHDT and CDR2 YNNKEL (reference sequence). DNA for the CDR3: TGTGCCAGCAGCCAAGATAGGCGTCTTGACACGCTGTTTTTT. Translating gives CASSQDRRLDTLFF.

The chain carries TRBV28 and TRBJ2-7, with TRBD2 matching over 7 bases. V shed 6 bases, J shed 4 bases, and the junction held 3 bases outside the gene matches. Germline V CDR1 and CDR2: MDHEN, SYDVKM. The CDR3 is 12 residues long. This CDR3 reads CASRDGGYEQYF. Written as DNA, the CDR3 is TGTGCCAGCAGGGACGGGGGGTACGAGCAGTACTTC.

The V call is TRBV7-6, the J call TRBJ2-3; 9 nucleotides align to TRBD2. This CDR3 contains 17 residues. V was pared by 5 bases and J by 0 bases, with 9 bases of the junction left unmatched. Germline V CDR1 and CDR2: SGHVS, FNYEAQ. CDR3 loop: CASSPSLLAGSTDTQYF. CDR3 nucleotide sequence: TGTGCCAGCAGCCCCTCCCTTCTAGCGGGGAGCACAGATACGCAGTATTTT.

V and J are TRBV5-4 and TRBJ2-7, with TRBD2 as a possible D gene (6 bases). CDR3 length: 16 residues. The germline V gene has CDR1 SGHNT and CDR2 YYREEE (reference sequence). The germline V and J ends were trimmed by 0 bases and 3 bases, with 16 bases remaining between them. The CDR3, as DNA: TGTGCCAGCAGCTTGGCCGGAGGAGGGGTAGACTACGAGCAGTACTTC. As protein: CASSLAGGGVDYEQYF.

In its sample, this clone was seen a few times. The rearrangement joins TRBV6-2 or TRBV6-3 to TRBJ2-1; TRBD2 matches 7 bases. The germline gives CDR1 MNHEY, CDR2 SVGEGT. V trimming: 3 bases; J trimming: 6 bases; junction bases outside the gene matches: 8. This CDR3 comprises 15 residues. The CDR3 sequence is CASSYGGGGSNEQFF. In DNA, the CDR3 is TGTGCCAGCAGTTATGGGGGTGGCGGGAGCAATGAGCAGTTCTTC.

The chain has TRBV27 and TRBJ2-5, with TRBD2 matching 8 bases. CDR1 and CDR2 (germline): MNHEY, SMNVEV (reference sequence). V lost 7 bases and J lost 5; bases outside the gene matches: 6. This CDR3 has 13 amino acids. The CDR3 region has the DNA TGTGCCAGCACTCCTGCGGGAGGTGAGACCCAGTACTTC. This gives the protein CASTPAGGETQYF.

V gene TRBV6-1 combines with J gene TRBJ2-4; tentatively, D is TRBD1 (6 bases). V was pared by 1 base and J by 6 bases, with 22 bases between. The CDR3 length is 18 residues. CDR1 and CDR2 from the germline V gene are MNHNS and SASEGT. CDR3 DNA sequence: TGTGCCAGCAGTGAAGGGCAGGGGCCTCCCGCGTTGGGAAACATTCAGTACTTC. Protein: CASSEGQGPPALGNIQYF.

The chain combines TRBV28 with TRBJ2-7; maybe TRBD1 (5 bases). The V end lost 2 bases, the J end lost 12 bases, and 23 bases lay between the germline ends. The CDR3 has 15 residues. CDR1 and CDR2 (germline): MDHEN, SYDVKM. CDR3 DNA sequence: TGTGCCAGCAGTTTAGATCCCAGGGAAAGGTCGCGGTTGTACTTC. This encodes CASSLDPRERSRLYF.

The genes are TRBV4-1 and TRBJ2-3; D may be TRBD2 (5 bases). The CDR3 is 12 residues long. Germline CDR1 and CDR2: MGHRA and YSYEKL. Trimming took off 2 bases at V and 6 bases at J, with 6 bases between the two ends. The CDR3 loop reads CASSQSGDTQYF. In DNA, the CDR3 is TGCGCCAGCAGCCAATCGGGGGATACGCAGTATTTT.

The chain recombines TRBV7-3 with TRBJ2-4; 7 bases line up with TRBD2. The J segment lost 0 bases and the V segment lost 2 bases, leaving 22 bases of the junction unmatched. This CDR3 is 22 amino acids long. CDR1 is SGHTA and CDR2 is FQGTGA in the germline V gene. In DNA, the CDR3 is TGTGCCAGCAGCTTATCAGACGGGAGGACACTAAAGCTTCGCATAGCCAAAAACATTCAGTACTTC. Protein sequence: CASSLSDGRTLKLRIAKNIQYF.

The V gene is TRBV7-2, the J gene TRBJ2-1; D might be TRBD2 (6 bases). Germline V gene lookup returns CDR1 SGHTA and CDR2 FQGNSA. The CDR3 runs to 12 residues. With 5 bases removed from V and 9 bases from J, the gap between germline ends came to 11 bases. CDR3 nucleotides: TGTGCCAGCAGCAAAAGAGCGGGTGAGCAGTTCTTC. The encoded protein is CASSKRAGEQFF.

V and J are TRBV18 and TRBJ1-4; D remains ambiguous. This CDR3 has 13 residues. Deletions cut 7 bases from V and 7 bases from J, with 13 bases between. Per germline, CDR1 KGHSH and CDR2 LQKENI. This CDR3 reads CASCKVGREKLFF. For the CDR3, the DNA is TGTGCCAGCTGCAAAGTGGGCCGTGAAAAACTGTTTTTT.

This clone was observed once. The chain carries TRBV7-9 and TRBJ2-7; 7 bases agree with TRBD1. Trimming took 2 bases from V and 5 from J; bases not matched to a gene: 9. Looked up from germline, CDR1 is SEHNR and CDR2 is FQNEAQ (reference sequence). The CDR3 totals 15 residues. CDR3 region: CASSLNEGAAHEQYF. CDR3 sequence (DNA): TGTGCCAGCAGCTTAAATGAGGGGGCGGCTCACGAGCAGTACTTC. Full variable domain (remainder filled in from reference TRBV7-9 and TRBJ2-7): DTGVSQNPRHKITKRGQNVTFRCDPISEHNRLYWYRQTLGQGPEFLTYFQNEAQLEKSRLLSDRFSAERPKGSFSTLEIQRTEQGDSAMYLCASSLNEGAAHEQYFGPGTRLTVT.

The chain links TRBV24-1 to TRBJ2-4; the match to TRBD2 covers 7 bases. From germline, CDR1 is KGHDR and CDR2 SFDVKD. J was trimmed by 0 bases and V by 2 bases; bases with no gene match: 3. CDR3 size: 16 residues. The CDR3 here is CATSDSSGVAKNIQYF. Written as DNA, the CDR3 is TGTGCCACCAGTGATTCTAGCGGTGTAGCCAAAAACATTCAGTACTTC.